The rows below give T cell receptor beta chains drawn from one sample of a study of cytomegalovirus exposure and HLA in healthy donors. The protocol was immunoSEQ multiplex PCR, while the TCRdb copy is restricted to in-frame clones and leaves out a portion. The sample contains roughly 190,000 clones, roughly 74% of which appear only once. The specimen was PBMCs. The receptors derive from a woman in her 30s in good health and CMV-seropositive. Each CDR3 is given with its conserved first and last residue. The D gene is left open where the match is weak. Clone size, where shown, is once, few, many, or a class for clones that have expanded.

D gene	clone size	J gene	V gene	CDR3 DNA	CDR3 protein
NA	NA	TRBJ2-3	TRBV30	TGTGCCTGGAGTCCAGATGTTCCAGATACGCAGTATTTT	CAWSPDVPDTQYF
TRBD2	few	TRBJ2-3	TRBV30	TGTGCCTGGAGTCGAGGACTAGCGGGGAACACAGATACGCAGTATTTT	CAWSRGLAGNTDTQYF
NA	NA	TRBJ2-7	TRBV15	TGTGCCACCAGCAGAGATCTAAACAGCGCGGGAGAGCAGTACTTC	CATSRDLNSAGEQYF
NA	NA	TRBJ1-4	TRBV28	TGTGCCAGCAGTCCGAGTCGCGGGACCCATAGGGAAAAACTGTTTTTT	CASSPSRGTHREKLFF
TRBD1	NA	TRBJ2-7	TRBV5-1	TGCGCCAGCAGCTTGGCCTCTGGACAGGGCTATTACGAGCAGTACTTC	CASSLASGQGYYEQYF
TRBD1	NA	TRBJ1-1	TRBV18	TGTGCCAGCTCCTCGGACAGGCGAAACACTGAAGCTTTCTTT	CASSSDRRNTEAFF
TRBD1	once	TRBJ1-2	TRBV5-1	TGCGCCAGCAGCCTGACAGGGGGGGAAAGTGGCTACACCTTC	CASSLTGGESGYTF
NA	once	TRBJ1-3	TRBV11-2	TGTGCCAGCCTTTCCGACACCGGAAACACCATATATTTT	CASLSDTGNTIYF
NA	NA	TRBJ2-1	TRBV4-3	TGCGCCAGCAGCCAAGACGGCGGAGCCTACAATGAGCAGTTCTTC	CASSQDGGAYNEQFF
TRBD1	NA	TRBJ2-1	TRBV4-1	TGCGCCAGCAGCCAAGGGGGTAAGGGACAGGGGTTCGATGAGCAGTTCTTC	CASSQGGKGQGFDEQFF
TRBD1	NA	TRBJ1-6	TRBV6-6	TGTGCCAGCAGTCAAACAGGGGCCAGTTCACCCCTCCACTTT	CASSQTGASSPLHF
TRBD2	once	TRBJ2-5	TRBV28	TGTGCCAGCACCCCATCGCTAGCGGGGGGGCTGGAGACCCAGTACTTC	CASTPSLAGGLETQYF
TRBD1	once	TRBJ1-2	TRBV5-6	TGTGCCAGCAGCCTAACAGGGGGGCTGTACTATGGCTACACCTTC	CASSLTGGLYYGYTF
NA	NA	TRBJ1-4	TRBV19	TGTGCCAGTAGCCGGGGGGATAGGAGGGTTGGTGAAAAACTGTTTTTT	CASSRGDRRVGEKLFF
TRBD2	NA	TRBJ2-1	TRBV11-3	TGTGCCAGCAGCTTAGGGGTGGGGACTAGCGGGAGTAATGAGCAGTTCTTC	CASSLGVGTSGSNEQFF
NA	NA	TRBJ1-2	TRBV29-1	TGCAGCGCTGCGACAGGCTATGGCTACACCTTC	CSAATGYGYTF
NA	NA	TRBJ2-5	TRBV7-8	TGTGCCAGCAGCTTAGGGCCGACTCGCTTTAAAGAGACCCAGTACTTC	CASSLGPTRFKETQYF
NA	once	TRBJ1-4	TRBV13	TGTGCCAGCAGCTTAAACCCAGGGGATGAAAAACTGTTTTTT	CASSLNPGDEKLFF
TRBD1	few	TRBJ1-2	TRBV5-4	TGTGCCAGCAGCTTGGAACGGACAGGGATAGGCTACACCTTC	CASSLERTGIGYTF
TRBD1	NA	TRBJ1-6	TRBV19	TGTGCCAGTAGTTCCCAAGCCCTCCGACAGGGGGCAAGTTCACCCCTCCACTTT	CASSSQALRQGASSPLHF
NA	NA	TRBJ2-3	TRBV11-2	TGTGCCAGCAGCTTCGGGGCAGATACGCAGTATTTT	CASSFGADTQYF
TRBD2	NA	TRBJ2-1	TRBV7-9	TGTTCCAGCAGCCCGCGCGGACTAGCGGATGGGAATGAGCAGTTCTTC	CSSSPRGLADGNEQFF
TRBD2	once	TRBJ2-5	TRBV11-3	TGTGCCAGCAGCCGCGGGACTAGCGGGAGTAGGTCGTATGGGGAGACCCAGTACTTC	CASSRGTSGSRSYGETQYF
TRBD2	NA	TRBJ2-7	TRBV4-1	TGCGCCAGCAGCCAAGAAGTAGCTAGCGGGAGCGAGCAGTACTTC	CASSQEVASGSEQYF
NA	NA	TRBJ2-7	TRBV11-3	TGTGCCAGCAGCTTCACAGGAAGGTTGCTGTACTTC	CASSFTGRLLYF
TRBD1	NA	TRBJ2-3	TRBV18	TGTGCCAGCTCACAACTCCCCCGACAGGGAGATACGCAGTATTTT	CASSQLPRQGDTQYF
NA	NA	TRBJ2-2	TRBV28	TGTGCCAGCAGTTTATTGGGACATAACACCGGGGAGCTGTTTTTT	CASSLLGHNTGELFF
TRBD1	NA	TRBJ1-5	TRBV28	TGTGCCAGCAACGCCGGGACAGGAATTAATCAGCCCCAGCATTTT	CASNAGTGINQPQHF
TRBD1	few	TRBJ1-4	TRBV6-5	TGTGCCAGCAGTAACCGACAGGGATCTGAAAAACTGTTTTTT	CASSNRQGSEKLFF
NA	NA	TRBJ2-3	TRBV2	TGTGCCAGCAGTGAAGTAGGGGGTTGGACAGATACGCAGTATTTT	CASSEVGGWTDTQYF
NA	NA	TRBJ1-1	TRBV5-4	TGTGCCAGCAGCCGGAGTAGGGAGAGAAACACTGAAGCTTTCTTT	CASSRSRERNTEAFF
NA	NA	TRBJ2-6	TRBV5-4	TGTGCCAGCAGCTTGGAACTAGCTGGGGCCAACGTCCTGACTTTC	CASSLELAGANVLTF
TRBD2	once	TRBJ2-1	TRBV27	TGTGCCAGCAGTTTAAGCGGGGGGGCGTCGAATGAGCAGTTCTTC	CASSLSGGASNEQFF
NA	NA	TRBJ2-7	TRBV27	TGTGCCAGCAGCTCAGGGGTCTCCTACGAGCAGTACTTC	CASSSGVSYEQYF
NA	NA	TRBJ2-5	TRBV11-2	TGTGCCAGCAGCTTCCAGGTCGGAGAGACCCAGTACTTC	CASSFQVGETQYF
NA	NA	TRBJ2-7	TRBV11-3	TGTGCCAGCAGCTTAAGTCCGGGGTCCTACGAGCAGTACTTC	CASSLSPGSYEQYF
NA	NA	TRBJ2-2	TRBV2	TGTGCCAGCAGTGAAGCGCGCCCTGGTAACACCGGGGAGCTGTTTTTT	CASSEARPGNTGELFF
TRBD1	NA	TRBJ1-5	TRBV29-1	TGCAGCGTTTCAGGGGGAGTAGGACAGCCCCAGCATTTT	CSVSGGVGQPQHF
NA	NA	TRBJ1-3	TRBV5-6	TGTGCCAGCAGCGAATGGACAGTCGGCTCTGGAAACACCATATATTTT	CASSEWTVGSGNTIYF
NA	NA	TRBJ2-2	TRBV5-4	TGTGCCAGCAGCCTAGGACGGGCGGCTAGCTCCGGGGAGCTGTTTTTT	CASSLGRAASSGELFF
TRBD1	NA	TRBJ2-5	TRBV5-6	TGTGCCAGCAGCCCCGGGACAGGCGGGGAGACCCAGTACTTC	CASSPGTGGETQYF